This T cell receptor beta chain was recorded in a study of T-cell reconstitution after alpha-beta-depleted transplantation in children. Remarks on this clonotype: Antigen: not known.

Germline V lookup: CDR1 SGHRS, CDR2 YFSETQ. The V gene lost 2 bases and the J gene lost 1 base, with 6 bases spanning the gap. This CDR3 region has 13 residues. Unique molecular identifiers featured in how the TCRbeta library was prepared. Via MiXCR, TCRdb re-called the PCR reads, giving one row per CDR3 protein. The data show 90,000 to 130,000 distinct CDR3 sequences, 9% to 12% seen once. Notes on the study in general: Surviving recipient T cells and thymic progenitors underlay high day-60 TCRbeta diversity in some patients.

The chain links TRBV5-1 to TRBJ2-5; no firm D call. The specimen was PBMCs, collected before TCRalphabeta/CD19-depleted stem cell transplant. This sequence originates from a boy aged 2-15 years with acute lymphoblastic leukemia, due to receive a stem cell transplant. CDR3 nucleotides: TGCGCCAGCAGCTTTTGGGGCCAAGAGACCCAGTACTTC. Its protein product is CASSFWGQETQYF. Based on the CDR3 plus reference TRBV5-1 and TRBJ2-5, the full variable domain is KAGVTQTPRYLIKTRGQQVTLSCSPISGHRSVSWYQQTPGQGLQFLFEYFSETQRNKGNFPGRFSGRQFSNSRSEMNVSTLELGDSALYLCASSFWGQETQYFGPGTRLLVL.